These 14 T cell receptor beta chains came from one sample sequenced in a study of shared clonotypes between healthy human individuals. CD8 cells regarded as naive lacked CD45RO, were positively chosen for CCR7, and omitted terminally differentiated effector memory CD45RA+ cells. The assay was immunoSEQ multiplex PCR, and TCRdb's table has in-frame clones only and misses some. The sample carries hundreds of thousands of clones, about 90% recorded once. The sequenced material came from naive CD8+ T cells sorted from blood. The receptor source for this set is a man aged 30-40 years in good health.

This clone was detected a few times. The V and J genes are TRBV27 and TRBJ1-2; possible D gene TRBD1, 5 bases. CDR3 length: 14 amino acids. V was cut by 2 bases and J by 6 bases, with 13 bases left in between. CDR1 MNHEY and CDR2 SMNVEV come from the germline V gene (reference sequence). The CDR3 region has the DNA TGTGCCAGCAGTTTAGGGGCCAGGGTCCATGGCTACACCTTC. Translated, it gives CASSLGARVHGYTF.

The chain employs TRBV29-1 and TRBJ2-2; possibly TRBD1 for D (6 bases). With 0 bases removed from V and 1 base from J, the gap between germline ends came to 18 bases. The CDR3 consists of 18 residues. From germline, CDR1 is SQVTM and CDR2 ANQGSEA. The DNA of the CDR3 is TGCAGCGTTGAAGATTGGGGCCTCGGGACACAGAACACCGGGGAGCTGTTTTTT. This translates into CSVEDWGLGTQNTGELFF.

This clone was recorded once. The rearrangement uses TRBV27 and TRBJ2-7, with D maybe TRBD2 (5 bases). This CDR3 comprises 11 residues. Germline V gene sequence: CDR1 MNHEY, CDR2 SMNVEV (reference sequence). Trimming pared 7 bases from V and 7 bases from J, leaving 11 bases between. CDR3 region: CASTSGGEQYF. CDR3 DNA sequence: TGTGCCAGCACCTCCGGCGGGGAGCAGTACTTC.

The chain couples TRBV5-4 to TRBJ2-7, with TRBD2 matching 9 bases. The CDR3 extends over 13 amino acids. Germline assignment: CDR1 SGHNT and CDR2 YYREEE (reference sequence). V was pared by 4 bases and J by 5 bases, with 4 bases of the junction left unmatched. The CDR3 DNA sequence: TGTGCCAGCAGCCCCGGCGGGGGGGACGAGCAGTACTTC. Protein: CASSPGGGDEQYF.

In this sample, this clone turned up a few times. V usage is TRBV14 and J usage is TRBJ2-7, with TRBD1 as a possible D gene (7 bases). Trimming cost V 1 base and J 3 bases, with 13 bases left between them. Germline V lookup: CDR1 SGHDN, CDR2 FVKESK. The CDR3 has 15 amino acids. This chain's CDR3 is CASSQGRQGGYEQYF. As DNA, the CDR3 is TGTGCCAGCAGCCAAGGCAGACAGGGAGGCTACGAGCAGTACTTC.

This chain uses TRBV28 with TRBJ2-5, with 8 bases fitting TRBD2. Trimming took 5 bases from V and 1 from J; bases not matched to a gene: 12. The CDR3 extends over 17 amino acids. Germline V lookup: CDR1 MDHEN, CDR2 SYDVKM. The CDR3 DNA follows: TGTGCCAGCAGTCCCCCGGGTAGCGGGGTCTCCCAAGAGACCCAGTACTTC. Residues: CASSPPGSGVSQETQYF.

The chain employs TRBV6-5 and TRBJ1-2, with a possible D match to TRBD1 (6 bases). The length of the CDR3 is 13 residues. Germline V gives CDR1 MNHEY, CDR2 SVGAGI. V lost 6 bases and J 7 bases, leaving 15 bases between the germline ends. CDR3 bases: TGTGCCAGCAGCCTCGGGGGGCAGGGTGGCTACACCTTC. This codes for CASSLGGQGGYTF.

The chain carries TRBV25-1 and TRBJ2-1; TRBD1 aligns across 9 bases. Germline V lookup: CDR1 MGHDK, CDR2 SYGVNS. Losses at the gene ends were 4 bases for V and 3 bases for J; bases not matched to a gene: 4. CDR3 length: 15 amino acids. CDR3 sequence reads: CASSGRDRDYNEQFF. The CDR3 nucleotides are TGTGCCAGCAGTGGCCGGGACAGGGACTACAATGAGCAGTTCTTC.

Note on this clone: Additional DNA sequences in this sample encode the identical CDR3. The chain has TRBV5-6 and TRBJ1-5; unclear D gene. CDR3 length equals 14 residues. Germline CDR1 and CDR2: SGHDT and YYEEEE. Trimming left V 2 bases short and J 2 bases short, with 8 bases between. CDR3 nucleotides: TGTGCCAGCAGCTTCTGGGGTGGCAATCAGCCCCAGCATTTT. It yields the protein CASSFWGGNQPQHF.

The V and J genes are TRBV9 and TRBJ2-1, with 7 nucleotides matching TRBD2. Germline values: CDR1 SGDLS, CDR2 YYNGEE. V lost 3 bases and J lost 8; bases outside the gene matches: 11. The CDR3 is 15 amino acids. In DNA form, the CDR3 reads TGTGCCAGCAGCGGGACCGGCGGGAGCAGGGATGAGCAGTTCTTC. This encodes CASSGTGGSRDEQFF.

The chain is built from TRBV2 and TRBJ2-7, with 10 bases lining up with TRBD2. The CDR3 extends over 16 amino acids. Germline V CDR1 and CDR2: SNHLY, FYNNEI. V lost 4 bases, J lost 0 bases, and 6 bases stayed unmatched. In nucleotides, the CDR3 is TGTGCCAGCAGTGGCGAGTTAGCGGGGGGCTCCTACGAGCAGTACTTC. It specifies CASSGELAGGSYEQYF.

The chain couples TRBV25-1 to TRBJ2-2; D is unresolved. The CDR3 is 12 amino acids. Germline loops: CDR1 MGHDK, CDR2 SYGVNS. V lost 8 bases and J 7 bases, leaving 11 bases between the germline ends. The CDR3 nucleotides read TGTGCCAGCGCCCGCCAAGGCGGGGAGCTGTTTTTT. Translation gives CASARQGGELFF.

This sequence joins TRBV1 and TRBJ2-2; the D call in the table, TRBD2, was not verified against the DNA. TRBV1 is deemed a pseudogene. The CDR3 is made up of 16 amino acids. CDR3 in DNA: TGCACCAGCAGCGGTAGCGGAGCTACGAACACCGGGGAGCTGTTTTTT. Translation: CTSSGSGATNTGELFF.

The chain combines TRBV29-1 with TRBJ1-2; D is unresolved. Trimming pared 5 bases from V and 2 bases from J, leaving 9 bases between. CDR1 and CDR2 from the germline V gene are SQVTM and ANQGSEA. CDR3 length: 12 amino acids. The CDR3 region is CSVIGENYGYTF. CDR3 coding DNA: TGCAGCGTTATCGGGGAAAACTATGGCTACACCTTC.